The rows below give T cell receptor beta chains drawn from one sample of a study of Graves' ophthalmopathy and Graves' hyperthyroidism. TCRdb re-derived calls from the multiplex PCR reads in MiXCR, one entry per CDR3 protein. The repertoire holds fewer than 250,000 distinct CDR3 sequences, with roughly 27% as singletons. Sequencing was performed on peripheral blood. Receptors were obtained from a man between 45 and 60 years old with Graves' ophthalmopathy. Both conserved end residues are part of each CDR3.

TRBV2 CASGGAGFNTEAFF
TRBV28 CASSPAGVATNEKLFF
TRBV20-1 CSARDGRDSPRNGYTF
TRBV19 CASSAGQGSGEQYF
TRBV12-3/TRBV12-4 CASSPLDTSGELFF
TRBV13 CASSTLAESSYEQYF
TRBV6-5 CASNSQGSRHEQYF
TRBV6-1 CASRPGQGQETQYF
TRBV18 CASSQKGVGELFF
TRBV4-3 CASSRDQGRGYEQYF